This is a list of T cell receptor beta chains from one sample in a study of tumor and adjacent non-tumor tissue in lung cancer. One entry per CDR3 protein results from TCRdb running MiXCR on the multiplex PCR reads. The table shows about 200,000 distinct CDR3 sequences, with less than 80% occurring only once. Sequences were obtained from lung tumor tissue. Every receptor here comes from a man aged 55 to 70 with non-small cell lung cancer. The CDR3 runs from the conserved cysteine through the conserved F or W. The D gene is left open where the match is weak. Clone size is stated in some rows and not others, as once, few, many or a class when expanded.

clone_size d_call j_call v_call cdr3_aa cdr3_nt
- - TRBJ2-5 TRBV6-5 CASRPGWGHQETQYF TGTGCTAGCAGGCCAGGTTGGGGGCACCAAGAGACCCAGTACTTC
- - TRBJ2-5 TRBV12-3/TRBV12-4 CASSPREIQYF TGTGCCAGCAGCCCGAGGGAGATCCAGTACTTC
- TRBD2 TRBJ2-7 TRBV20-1 CCAFLSGGASYEQYF TGCTGTGCATTTCTAAGCGGGGGGGCCTCCTACGAGCAGTACTTC
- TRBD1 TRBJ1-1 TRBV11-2 CANNWTGRGTEAFF TGTGCCAACAACTGGACAGGGAGAGGGACTGAAGCTTTCTTT
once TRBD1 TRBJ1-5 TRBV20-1 CSTKTGADQSQHF TGCAGTACCAAGACAGGGGCGGATCAGTCCCAGCATTTT
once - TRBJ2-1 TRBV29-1 CRVGGLTSDKQFF TGCAGAGTTGGGGGGCTAACTAGCGACAAGCAGTTCTTT
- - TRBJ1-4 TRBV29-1 CSVAITNEKMFF TGCAGCGTTGCCATAACTAATGAAAAAATGTTCTTT
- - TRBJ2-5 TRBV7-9 CASNLQGIQETQYF TGTGCCAGCAACCTCCAGGGGATCCAAGAGACCCAGTACTTC
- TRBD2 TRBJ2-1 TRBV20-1 CSARGEREGRSEQFF TGCAGTGCTAGAGGAGAACGGGAGGGTCGAAGCGAGCAGTTCTTC
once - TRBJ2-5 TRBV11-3 CTSSLLEVQETQYF TGTACCAGCAGCTTGCTTGAGGTCCAAGAGACCCAGTACTTC
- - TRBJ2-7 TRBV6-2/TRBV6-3 CASSQRPGVAAPSYEQYF TGTGCCAGCAGTCAGAGGCCGGGAGTAGCGGCTCCCTCCTACGAGCAGTACTTC
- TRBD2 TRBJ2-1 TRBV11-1 CASGLSRLAGGNNEQFF TGTGCCAGCGGCCTGTCTCGGCTAGCGGGAGGCAACAATGAGCAGTTCTTC
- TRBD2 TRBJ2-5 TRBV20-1 CSTRDWRGGQEIQYF TGCAGTACTAGAGATTGGCGGGGGGGCCAAGAGATCCAGTACTTC
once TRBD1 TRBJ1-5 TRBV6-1 CASSVGQGLQPQHF TGTGCCAGCAGTGTGGGACAGGGGCTCCAGCCCCAGCATTTT
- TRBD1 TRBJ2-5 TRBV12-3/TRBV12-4 CASGLTGGVETQYF TGTGCCAGCGGTTTAACAGGGGGCGTAGAGACCCAGTACTTC
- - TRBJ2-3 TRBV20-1 CSARDPGGEDTQFF TGCAGTGCTAGAGATCCGGGCGGGGAAGATACGCAGTTTTTT
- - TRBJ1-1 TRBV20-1 CSARDLKGGEALF TGCAGTGCTAGAGATCTCAAAGGGGGAGAAGCTTTATTT